The 32 T cell receptor beta chains presented below share a single source sample, sequenced in a study of chemoradiotherapy in HPV16-positive cancers. Sequencing used immunoSEQ multiplex PCR; TCRdb keeps in-frame clones, though not all of them. The sample consists of about 6,200 clones, approximately 80% of them appearing once. This material consisted of tumor tissue, taken from a patient who underwent chemoradiotherapy. These receptors all come from a human donor with HPV-associated anogenital cancer.

The CDR3 region has the DNA TGTGCCAGTAGTATGGGCCTGTCCGTCTCTGGAAACACCATATATTTT. It is translated as CASSMGLSVSGNTIYF. This chain links TRBV19 with TRBJ1-3; D not resolved. Germline V gene sequence: CDR1 LNHDA, CDR2 SQIVND (reference sequence). Trimming cost V 3 bases and J 0 bases, with 12 bases left between them. CDR3 length: 16 amino acids. The whole variable domain, filled in from reference TRBV19 and TRBJ1-3, reads DGGITQSPKYLFRKEGQNVTLSCEQNLNHDAMYWYRQDPGQGLRLIYYSQIVNDFQKGDIAEGYSVSREKKESFPLTVTSAQKNPTAFYLCASSMGLSVSGNTIYFGEGSWLTVV.

This chain connects TRBV6-5 to TRBJ2-2, with D tentatively TRBD2 (6 bases). Deletions cut 6 bases from V and 7 bases from J, with 18 bases between. Germline CDR1 MNHEY, CDR2 SVGAGI. This CDR3 is 15 amino acids long. The CDR3 protein is CASRSGGSVGGELFF. DNA for the CDR3: TGTGCCAGCAGATCTGGGGGGAGCGTGGGCGGGGAGCTGTTTTTT.

The rearrangement uses TRBV14 and TRBJ2-2; TRBD2 matches 10 bases. V shed 0 bases, J shed 1 base, and the junction held 2 bases outside the gene matches. The CDR3 sequence is 17 residues long. In germline, CDR1 is SGHDN, CDR2 FVKESK. The CDR3, as DNA: TGTGCCAGCAGCCAAGAGACTAGCGGGTGGAACACCGGGGAGCTGTTTTTT. Protein product: CASSQETSGWNTGELFF. Full variable domain (missing parts from reference TRBV14 and TRBJ2-2): EAGVTQFPSHSVIEKGQTVTLRCDPISGHDNLYWYRRVMGKEIKFLLHFVKESKQDESGMPNNRFLAERTGGTYSTLKVQPAELEDSGVYFCASSQETSGWNTGELFFGEGSRLTVL.

The chain joins TRBV6-1 to TRBJ2-1, with 11 bases fitting TRBD1. The junction had 2 bases not matched to a gene; V was cut back by 2 bases and J by 2 bases. Per the germline V gene, CDR1 is MNHNS and CDR2 is SASEGT. The length of the CDR3 is 16 residues. The CDR3 loop is CASSEPGQGAYNEQFF. CDR3 bases: TGTGCCAGCAGTGAACCGGGACAGGGGGCCTACAATGAGCAGTTCTTC.

This clone was recorded once. The chain links TRBV27 to TRBJ2-6; D is ambiguous. The germline V and J ends were trimmed by 6 bases and 1 base, with 13 bases remaining between them. Germline V gene lookup returns CDR1 MNHEY and CDR2 SMNVEV (reference sequence). This CDR3 region has 16 residues. CDR3 in DNA: TGTGCCAGCAGCCCGCGGCATGTTTCTGGGGCCAACGTCCTGACTTTC. Translating it yields CASSPRHVSGANVLTF.

The chain employs TRBV4-1 and TRBJ2-1; 11 positions match TRBD2. Germline trimming cut 5 bases from V and 6 bases from J; bases unmatched to any gene: 6. The CDR3 consists of 15 residues. Germline V gene data show CDR1 as MGHRA and CDR2 as YSYEKL. This chain's CDR3 is CASSATSGSANEQFF. CDR3 bases: TGCGCCAGCAGCGCCACTAGCGGGAGTGCCAATGAGCAGTTCTTC.

The chain carries TRBV14 and TRBJ2-5; D might be TRBD1 (7 bases). Germline loops: CDR1 SGHDN, CDR2 FVKESK. With 4 bases removed from V and 4 bases from J, the gap between germline ends came to 22 bases. This CDR3 contains 17 residues. The CDR3 protein is CASSPGGRSTRIETQYF. CDR3 DNA: TGTGCCAGCAGCCCAGGGGGGCGGTCGACGCGTATAGAGACCCAGTACTTC.

The genes are TRBV6-5 and TRBJ2-3; 10 bases align to TRBD2. Germline assignment: CDR1 MNHEY and CDR2 SVGAGI. The CDR3 runs to 16 residues. Germline trimming cut 4 bases from V and 6 bases from J; bases unmatched to any gene: 10. CDR3 residues: CASSFRLAGVGDTQYF. The CDR3, as DNA: TGTGCCAGCAGTTTCCGGCTAGCGGGAGTTGGGGATACGCAGTATTTT.

The rearrangement links TRBV28 to TRBJ1-1, with a weak D call TRBD1 (6 bases). The germline CDR1 and CDR2 sequences are MDHEN and SYDVKM. V lost 6 bases and J 1 base, leaving 18 bases between the germline ends. The CDR3 is 16 residues long. The CDR3 protein is CASRLLRGTGNTEAFF. For the CDR3, the DNA is TGTGCCAGCAGATTACTCAGGGGAACCGGGAACACTGAAGCTTTCTTT.

The V call is TRBV12-5, the J call TRBJ2-3; the match to TRBD1 covers 9 bases. The CDR3 loop spans 15 amino acids. With V trimmed by 11 bases and J by 0 bases, 9 bases remained unmatched. CDR1 LGHNT and CDR2 FRNRAP come from the germline V gene. CDR3 region: CAVAPGQGSTDTQYF. CDR3 nucleotide sequence: TGTGCTGTCGCTCCGGGACAGGGAAGCACAGATACGCAGTATTTT.

This clone was seen only once. The J gene is TRBJ2-1, the V gene TRBV19; no firm D call. This CDR3 comprises 16 residues. Trimming shortened V by 3 bases and J by 0 bases, and 12 bases separated the two germline ends. The V gene's germline CDR1 is LNHDA and CDR2 SQIVND (reference sequence). The CDR3, as DNA: TGTGCCAGTAGTATTGACGGTTTTAGCTCCTACAATGAGCAGTTCTTC. This gives the protein CASSIDGFSSYNEQFF.

The rearrangement links TRBV5-1 to TRBJ1-4, with unresolved D. From germline, CDR1 is SGHRS and CDR2 YFSETQ. The CDR3 extends over 12 amino acids. Trimming took 6 bases from V and 8 from J, leaving 11 bases between them. The CDR3 protein is CASTLTGEKLFF. The CDR3 coding sequence is TGCGCCAGCACCTTAACGGGCGAAAAACTGTTTTTT.

The chain uses TRBV6-5 and TRBJ1-2; a weak D match, TRBD1 (5 bases). CDR3 length equals 13 residues. From germline, CDR1 is MNHEY and CDR2 SVGAGI. With 0 bases removed from V and 7 bases from J, the gap between germline ends came to 9 bases. CDR3 DNA sequence: TGTGCCAGCAGTTACTCACCAGGGTTTGGCTACACCTTC. Its protein is CASSYSPGFGYTF.

The J gene is TRBJ2-7, the V gene TRBV14, with D unclear. Deletions cut 1 base from V and 4 bases from J, with 8 bases between. Germline V lookup: CDR1 SGHDN, CDR2 FVKESK. This CDR3 has 13 amino acids. CDR3: CASSQVAGYEQYF. The CDR3 DNA sequence: TGTGCCAGCAGCCAAGTTGCTGGATACGAGCAGTACTTC.

The sample holds one count of this clone. The V and J genes are TRBV6-1 and TRBJ1-1; 9 nucleotides agree with TRBD1. Germline CDR1 and CDR2: MNHNS and SASEGT. The CDR3 has 14 amino acids. The V segment lost 4 bases and the J segment 8 bases; nucleotides outside the gene matches: 8. This chain's CDR3 is CASSVDRGSAEAFF. For the CDR3, the DNA is TGTGCCAGCAGTGTGGACAGGGGATCAGCCGAAGCTTTCTTT.

This rearrangement joins TRBV5-4 to TRBJ2-2; either TRBD1 or TRBD2 may fit D (6 bases each). CDR1 is SGHNT and CDR2 is YYREEE in the germline V gene (reference sequence). This CDR3 has 15 residues. Trimming took off 0 bases at V and 3 bases at J, with 9 bases between the two ends. The CDR3 spells CASSLAGGDTGELFF. CDR3 nucleotides: TGTGCCAGCAGCTTGGCCGGGGGCGACACCGGGGAGCTGTTTTTT.

The chain links TRBV5-1 to TRBJ2-1, with 10 nucleotides matching TRBD2. Germline CDR1 reads SGHRS; CDR2 reads YFSETQ. With V trimmed by 2 bases and J by 3 bases, 8 bases remained unmatched. The CDR3 sequence is 17 residues long. The chain's CDR3 is CASSFGSTSGNYNEQFF. The CDR3 coding sequence is TGCGCCAGCAGCTTTGGGAGTACTAGCGGGAACTACAATGAGCAGTTCTTC.

V gene TRBV7-9 combines with J gene TRBJ1-6; 7 bases are a match to TRBD1. The CDR3 has 12 amino acids. The junction had 4 bases not matched to a gene; V was cut back by 5 bases and J by 12 bases. The germline V gene has CDR1 SEHNR and CDR2 FQNEAQ (reference sequence). The CDR3 nucleotides read TGTGCCAGCAGCCCAACAGGGGAACCCCTCCACTTT. Translated, it gives CASSPTGEPLHF.

The V gene is TRBV6-5, the J gene TRBJ1-3; D remains ambiguous. The V end was cut by 0 bases, the J end by 2 bases, with 11 bases between. Germline CDR1 MNHEY, CDR2 SVGAGI. The CDR3 sequence is 16 residues long. The CDR3 nucleotides are TGTGCCAGCAGTTACTCGACCCTAACTGCTGGAAACACCATATATTTT. Translation: CASSYSTLTAGNTIYF.

The V and J genes are TRBV18 and TRBJ1-1; 11 nucleotides align to TRBD1. Looked up from germline, CDR1 is KGHSH and CDR2 is LQKENI. The CDR3 totals 14 residues. The ends lost 8 bases at V and 5 bases at J; junction bases unmatched: 7. CDR3 nucleotide sequence: TGTGCCAGCCGGACAGGGGGCATGAGGACTGAAGCTTTCTTT. This codes for CASRTGGMRTEAFF.

This clone appeared a single time. This rearrangement joins TRBV2 to TRBJ1-5, with D hard to call. The CDR3 covers 12 residues. CDR1 is SNHLY, CDR2 FYNNEI, per germline. Trimming took off 4 bases at V and 4 bases at J, with 5 bases between the two ends. The CDR3 protein is CASSAPNQPQHF. CDR3 coding DNA: TGTGCCAGCAGTGCCCCTAATCAGCCCCAGCATTTT.

This clone was picked up one time. The rearrangement uses TRBV27 and TRBJ1-2; the match to TRBD1 covers 8 bases. The CDR3 covers 14 residues. The germline V gene encodes CDR1 MNHEY and CDR2 SMNVEV (reference sequence). The V gene end was trimmed by 5 bases and the J gene end by 6 bases; junction bases not matched to a gene: 8. The CDR3 nucleotides read TGTGCCAGCAGTGGTGGACAGGGTAGAGATGGCTACACCTTC. It codes for CASSGGQGRDGYTF.

This clone was picked up a small number of times. Here the CDR3 reads CASHTGLTDTQYF. CDR3 in DNA: TGTGCCAGCCACACAGGGCTGACAGATACGCAGTATTTT. The chain couples TRBV2 to TRBJ2-3, with D possibly matching TRBD1 (6 bases). Germline CDR1 SNHLY, CDR2 FYNNEI. The germline V and J ends were trimmed by 8 bases and 3 bases, with 12 bases remaining between them. This CDR3 has 13 amino acids.

This chain joins TRBV11-2 and TRBJ1-6; D gene uncertain. The CDR3 contains 13 residues. Germline V gene data show CDR1 as SGHAT and CDR2 as FQNNGV. Trimming pared 0 bases from V and 10 bases from J, leaving 7 bases between. The CDR3 sequence is CASSLDFRSPLHF. CDR3 bases: TGTGCCAGCAGCTTAGATTTTCGGTCACCCCTCCACTTT.

The V call is TRBV2, the J call TRBJ2-3; possible D gene TRBD2, 6 bases. Trimming left V 5 bases short and J 0 bases short, with 21 bases between. Per germline, CDR1 SNHLY and CDR2 FYNNEI. The CDR3 has 18 amino acids. Written as DNA, the CDR3 is TGTGCCAGCAGTTTCACATCCGGTGGGCGGGACAGCACAGATACGCAGTATTTT. Translating it yields CASSFTSGGRDSTDTQYF. Full variable domain (rest looked up from reference TRBV2 and TRBJ2-3): EPEVTQTPSHQVTQMGQEVILRCVPISNHLYFYWYRQILGQKVEFLVSFYNNEISEKSEIFDDQFSVERPDGSNFTLKIRSTKLEDSAMYFCASSFTSGGRDSTDTQYFGPGTRLTVL.

V gene TRBV9 combines with J gene TRBJ1-6, with D uncertain. V lost 0 bases, J lost 6 bases, and 7 bases lay in between. The CDR3 covers 14 residues. From germline, CDR1 is SGDLS and CDR2 YYNGEE. CDR3 region: CASSVVDINSPLHF. CDR3 bases: TGTGCCAGCAGCGTAGTTGACATTAATTCACCCCTCCACTTT.

The chain joins TRBV7-2 to TRBJ1-3; 9 positions match TRBD1. From germline, CDR1 is SGHTA and CDR2 FQGNSA. The CDR3 consists of 16 residues. V lost 5 bases, J lost 2 bases, and 7 bases stayed unmatched. In nucleotides, the CDR3 is TGTGCCAGCAGCCGACAGGGGGTATTGGCTGGAAACACCATATATTTT. Protein product: CASSRQGVLAGNTIYF.

The chain employs TRBV6-1 and TRBJ1-2; D not resolved. Trimming cost V 2 bases and J 4 bases, with 17 bases left between them. The CDR3 loop spans 16 amino acids. The V gene's germline CDR1 is MNHNS and CDR2 SASEGT. Here the CDR3 reads CASSETPPGRIYGYTF. CDR3 DNA: TGTGCCAGCAGTGAAACCCCTCCGGGCAGGATCTATGGCTACACCTTC.

V usage is TRBV11-2 and J usage is TRBJ2-7; 8 nucleotides line up with TRBD1. The CDR3 consists of 14 residues. V shed 2 bases and J 3 bases; nucleotides not matched to a gene: 3. Germline V gene data show CDR1 as SGHAT and CDR2 as FQNNGV. CDR3 in DNA: TGTGCCAGCAGCTTATTCGGGACAGGCTACGAGCAGTACTTC. It yields the protein CASSLFGTGYEQYF.

The chain is built from TRBV27 and TRBJ1-2; D ambiguous. V was clipped by 3 bases and J by 4 bases, with 9 bases between them. The germline V gene encodes CDR1 MNHEY and CDR2 SMNVEV (reference sequence). This CDR3 is built from 13 residues. Written as DNA, the CDR3 is TGTGCCAGCAGTTTCCCAGTCCTCTATGGCTACACCTTC. It is translated as CASSFPVLYGYTF.

The gene calls are TRBV27 and TRBJ2-5, with 10 bases that match TRBD2. With V trimmed by 3 bases and J by 4 bases, 5 bases remained unmatched. Germline CDR1 and CDR2: MNHEY and SMNVEV (reference sequence). The CDR3 covers 15 residues. CDR3 nucleotide sequence: TGTGCCAGCAGTTTCAGCGGGGGGGCCGGAGAGACCCAGTACTTC. This translates into CASSFSGGAGETQYF.

The chain links TRBV6-1 to TRBJ2-3; 7 nucleotides agree with TRBD1. This CDR3 is built from 14 residues. Trimming took 7 bases from V and 4 from J; bases not matched to a gene: 8. The germline CDR1 and CDR2 sequences are MNHNS and SASEGT. CDR3 bases: TGTGCCAGCACGAATGGGCAGGGGGCAGATACGCAGTATTTT. Translated, it gives CASTNGQGADTQYF.